This T cell receptor beta chain was obtained from a study of cytomegalovirus exposure and HLA in healthy donors. Study in general: Genetic ancestry analysis placed around four fifths of the 398 donors that were genotyped in the Caucasian-associated cluster.

The V end lost 5 bases, the J end lost 3 bases, and 17 bases lay between the germline ends. The germline gives CDR1 LNHNV, CDR2 YYDKDF (reference sequence). This CDR3 spans 16 amino acids. Concerning this clone: Its antigen remains unknown.

Findings and caveats of the study: For TCR beta chains, V- and J-gene trimming was later linked to a missense DCLRE1C variant. Solely CMV serostatus was available to characterize immune exposure. Listed as cytomegalovirus-associated were more than 150 TCR beta chains.

PCR used 60 Vbeta primers and 13 Jbeta primers. Clones were sequenced by immunoSEQ multiplex PCR, and TCRdb holds only the in-frame ones, with some missing. Altogether hundreds of thousands of clones are present, 70% to 90% being singletons, with the ten largest covering more than 2%. The source is a woman younger than 30 in good health and CMV-seronegative. Sample: PBMCs. V is TRBV15 and J is TRBJ1-5; TRBD1 is a possible D gene (6 bases). CDR3 nucleotides: TGTGCCACCAGCCCTCTCCGGGGGGCGATCAATCAGCCCCAGCATTTT. Translating gives CATSPLRGAINQPQHF. Full variable domain (missing parts from reference TRBV15 and TRBJ1-5): DAMVIQNPRYQVTQFGKPVTLSCSQTLNHNVMYWYQQKSSQAPKLLFHYYDKDFNNEADTPDNFQSRRPNTSFCFLDIRSPGLGDTAMYLCATSPLRGAINQPQHFGDGTRLSIL.